This is a list of T cell receptor beta chains from one sample in a study of cytomegalovirus exposure and HLA in healthy donors. Produced via immunoSEQ multiplex PCR; TCRdb's table is partial and in-frame only. The sample shows 100,000 to 120,000 clones, roughly 70% of them seen only once. The sequencing input was PBMCs. The receptor set was obtained from a man aged 18 to 35 in good health and CMV-seropositive. CDR3s include the opening cysteine and the closing phenylalanine or tryptophan. A D gene is named only where the DNA matches it firmly. Clone sizes are given selectively: once, few, many, or a class where the clone is expanded.

clone_size j_call d_call v_call cdr3_aa cdr3_nt
once TRBJ1-1 NA TRBV4-1 CASSQDGGLNTEAFF TGCGCCAGCAGTCAAGACGGGGGACTGAACACTGAAGCTTTCTTT
NA TRBJ2-1 NA TRBV27 CASSSPRWGRYNEQFF TGTGCCAGCAGTTCCCCCCGATGGGGCCGGTACAATGAGCAGTTCTTC
NA TRBJ2-2 NA TRBV11-3 CASSSSVGTSNTGELFF TGTGCCAGCAGCTCCAGTGTAGGGACATCGAACACCGGGGAGCTGTTTTTT
NA TRBJ2-2 NA TRBV19 CASSIGVGELFF TGTGCCAGTAGTATCGGAGTCGGGGAGCTGTTTTTT
NA TRBJ2-7 NA TRBV2 CASSDLPYEQYF TGTGCCAGCAGTGATCTCCCCTACGAGCAGTACTTC
once TRBJ1-5 NA TRBV5-6 CASSPWADINSNQPQHF TGTGCCAGCAGTCCTTGGGCAGACATAAATAGCAATCAGCCCCAGCATTTT
NA TRBJ2-2 NA TRBV7-2 CASSFSASNTGELFF TGTGCCAGCAGTTTTAGCGCCTCGAACACCGGGGAGCTGTTTTTT
NA TRBJ1-2 TRBD1 TRBV6-5 CASSYGTGVYGYTF TGTGCCAGCAGTTACGGGACAGGGGTCTATGGCTACACCTTC
NA TRBJ2-3 NA TRBV6-1 CASSLTGRQYF TGTGCCAGCAGCCTGACAGGCCGGCAGTATTTT
once TRBJ1-3 TRBD1 TRBV6-1 CASSEFLTGTGNTIYF TGTGCCAGCAGTGAATTTTTGACAGGGACCGGAAACACCATATATTTT
NA TRBJ1-1 NA TRBV28 CASSLSGRAEAFF TGTGCCAGCAGTTTATCAGGGCGCGCTGAAGCTTTCTTT